The 23 T cell receptor beta chains below all came from one sample that was sequenced in a study of blood T cell repertoires in COVID-19. TCRdb's copy holds only in-frame clones and misses some; the assay was immunoSEQ multiplex PCR. This table has 250,000 to 400,000 clones, roughly 85% appearing once. The sequenced material came from PBMCs or T cells enriched from blood (not recorded which). Every receptor here comes from a woman in her thirties who had been exposed to COVID-19.

This chain uses TRBV7-9 with TRBJ2-7; 9 bases align to TRBD2. The CDR3 covers 15 residues. The junction had 2 bases not matched to a gene; V was cut back by 0 bases and J by 2 bases. Germline V gives CDR1 SEHNR, CDR2 FQNEAQ (reference sequence). CDR3 loop: CASSLASGSTYEQYF. The DNA for the CDR3 is TGTGCCAGCAGCTTAGCTAGCGGGAGTACCTACGAGCAGTACTTC.

The chain uses TRBV30 and TRBJ2-3, with D possibly being TRBD1 (6 bases). The CDR3 consists of 17 residues. V lost 2 bases to trimming and J lost 2 bases, with 20 bases between them. Germline CDR1 GTSNPN, CDR2 SVGIG (reference sequence). CDR3 region: CAWSLSGHMGATDTQYF. The CDR3 DNA reads as TGTGCCTGGAGTCTCAGCGGACATATGGGGGCCACAGATACGCAGTATTTT.

With regard to this clone: This sample also contains other DNA sequences that code for the same CDR3. This chain links TRBV2 with TRBJ2-2, with TRBD2 identical over 16 bases. From germline, CDR1 is SNHLY and CDR2 FYNNEI. The J segment lost 8 bases and the V segment lost 6 bases, leaving 6 bases of the junction unmatched. The CDR3 contains 16 residues. CDR3 sequence: CASRPPGLAGGGELFF. The CDR3, as DNA: TGTGCCAGCAGACCCCCGGGACTAGCGGGAGGGGGGGAGCTGTTTTTT.

V and J are TRBV18 and TRBJ2-5; TRBD1 matches at 7 bases. Losses at the gene ends were 3 bases for V and 1 base for J; bases not matched to a gene: 8. CDR1 KGHSH and CDR2 LQKENI come from the germline V gene. The CDR3 loop spans 16 amino acids. CDR3 coding DNA: TGTGCCAGCTCACCTACGGGACAGCCGATCCAAGAGACCCAGTACTTC. Its translation is CASSPTGQPIQETQYF.

The chain carries TRBV11-2 and TRBJ1-1; tentative D call: TRBD1 (6 bases). V lost 3 bases to trimming and J lost 10 bases, with 24 bases between them. CDR1 and CDR2 (germline): SGHAT, FQNNGV. The CDR3 loop spans 16 amino acids. The CDR3 bases are TGTGCCAGCAGCTTCGGCAGGGGCGATTATAGGTTCGGAGCTTTCTTT. Its translation is CASSFGRGDYRFGAFF.

For the CDR3, the DNA is TGTGCCAGCAGCTTACAGGGGGCAGTCGAGACCCAGTACTTC. Translating gives CASSLQGAVETQYF. The chain employs TRBV5-4 and TRBJ2-5; 9 bases are shared with TRBD1. The CDR3 is 14 amino acids. V dropped 2 bases and J dropped 5; count of bases not matched to a gene: 4. Per the germline V gene, CDR1 is SGHNT and CDR2 is YYREEE (reference sequence).

The chain has TRBV11-2 and TRBJ1-6; TRBD1 matches 8 bases. This CDR3 has 18 residues. The trim removed 4 bases at V and 8 bases at J, leaving 16 bases unmatched. The germline CDR1 and CDR2 sequences are SGHAT and FQNNGV. This CDR3 reads CASSSRGQGSPHDSPLHF. The CDR3 region has the DNA TGTGCCAGCAGCTCCCGAGGACAGGGTTCCCCCCATGATTCACCCCTCCACTTT.

The CDR3 spells CASSLVSGGRTDTQYF. Written as DNA, the CDR3 is TGTGCCAGCAGCTTGGTTTCGGGGGGGCGGACAGATACGCAGTATTTT. The rearrangement links TRBV5-6 to TRBJ2-3, with 8 bases aligning to TRBD2. Germline assignment: CDR1 SGHDT and CDR2 YYEEEE. The V gene end was trimmed by 0 bases and the J gene end by 3 bases; junction bases not matched to a gene: 6. The CDR3 loop spans 16 amino acids.

The chain is built from TRBV19 and TRBJ1-5; D is ambiguous. Trimming stripped 3 bases from V and 0 bases from J, with 6 bases between. The CDR3 runs to 14 residues. Per the germline V gene, CDR1 is LNHDA and CDR2 is SQIVND (reference sequence). The CDR3 nucleotides are TGTGCCAGTAGTATCAGCGGTAGCAATCAGCCCCAGCATTTT. Amino acids: CASSISGSNQPQHF. The variable domain in full, with the rest retrieved from reference TRBV19 and TRBJ1-5, is DGGITQSPKYLFRKEGQNVTLSCEQNLNHDAMYWYRQDPGQGLRLIYYSQIVNDFQKGDIAEGYSVSREKKESFPLTVTSAQKNPTAFYLCASSISGSNQPQHFGDGTRLSIL.

The chain is built from TRBV5-4 and TRBJ2-2; 11 nucleotides agree with TRBD2. The CDR3 length is 16 residues. Germline CDR1 SGHNT, CDR2 YYREEE (reference sequence). The V and J ends lost 4 bases and 4 bases, in that order; junction bases with no gene match: 6. DNA for the CDR3: TGTGCCAGCAGCCGTCCCGGGACTAGCGGCACCGGGGAGCTGTTTTTT. It specifies CASSRPGTSGTGELFF.

In this sample, this clone turned up a few times. The chain has TRBV27 and TRBJ1-5, with 7 bases matching TRBD1. Trimming removed 6 bases from V and 1 base from J; junction bases left unmatched: 3. Germline CDR1 reads MNHEY; CDR2 reads SMNVEV (reference sequence). This CDR3 has 14 residues. The CDR3 spells CASRQGGSNQPQHF. The CDR3 DNA reads as TGTGCCAGCAGGCAGGGGGGCAGCAATCAGCCCCAGCATTTT.

This rearrangement joins TRBV11-2 to TRBJ1-5, with TRBD1 as a possible D gene (6 bases). This CDR3 comprises 15 residues. Germline-derived CDR1 and CDR2 are SGHAT and FQNNGV. The germline V and J ends were trimmed by 2 bases and 3 bases, with 11 bases remaining between them. CDR3 residues: CASSLKGGNNQPQHF. DNA of the CDR3: TGTGCCAGCAGCTTAAAAGGGGGTAACAATCAGCCCCAGCATTTT.

V gene TRBV7-9 combines with J gene TRBJ1-5; 11 nucleotides match TRBD1. Germline trimming cut 1 base from V and 6 bases from J; bases unmatched to any gene: 2. The CDR3 extends over 15 amino acids. Germline assignment: CDR1 SEHNR and CDR2 FQNEAQ (reference sequence). The CDR3 region is CASSLGDRGFQPQHF. The CDR3 DNA is TGTGCCAGCAGCTTAGGGGACAGGGGGTTTCAGCCCCAGCATTTT. The complete variable domain, with remaining parts taken from reference TRBV7-9 and TRBJ1-5, reads DTGVSQNPRHKITKRGQNVTFRCDPISEHNRLYWYRQTLGQGPEFLTYFQNEAQLEKSRLLSDRFSAERPKGSFSTLEIQRTEQGDSAMYLCASSLGDRGFQPQHFGDGTRLSIL.

The rearrangement links TRBV18 to TRBJ1-1; TRBD1 aligns across 9 bases. The germline V gene has CDR1 KGHSH and CDR2 LQKENI. CDR3 length: 14 residues. Trimming cost V 4 bases and J 4 bases; bases outside gene matches: 4. CDR3 sequence reads: CASSRPGQGTEAFF. The CDR3, as DNA: TGTGCCAGCTCACGACCGGGACAGGGCACTGAAGCTTTCTTT.

The chain uses TRBV11-2 and TRBJ2-3, with 9 bases lining up with TRBD2. V was clipped by 8 bases and J by 4 bases; unmatched bases: 13. CDR1 and CDR2 from the germline V gene are SGHAT and FQNNGV. This CDR3 is 16 amino acids long. CDR3 region: CASQGFSGGHPDTQYF. The DNA of the CDR3 is TGTGCCAGCCAGGGCTTCAGCGGGGGGCACCCAGATACGCAGTATTTT.

This chain joins TRBV14 and TRBJ2-1; 8 bases align to TRBD2. The CDR3 totals 15 residues. Germline trimming cut 8 bases from V and 5 bases from J; bases unmatched to any gene: 11. Looked up from germline, CDR1 is SGHDN and CDR2 is FVKESK. The CDR3 sequence is CASGKRSLADNEQFF. CDR3 sequence (DNA): TGTGCCAGCGGGAAGCGGTCACTAGCGGACAATGAGCAGTTCTTC.

The rearrangement uses TRBV7-2 and TRBJ2-3; weak D call: TRBD2 (6 bases). Germline CDR1 is SGHTA and CDR2 is FQGNSA. The CDR3 is 14 residues long. Deletions cut 6 bases from V and 6 bases from J, with 16 bases between. In DNA form, the CDR3 reads TGTGCCAGCAGTTACGCCGGGGGTATGGATACGCAGTATTTT. Translation gives CASSYAGGMDTQYF. The full variable domain, in which reference TRBV7-2 and TRBJ2-3 provide the parts outside the CDR3, is GAGVSQSPSNKVTEKGKDVELRCDPISGHTALYWYRQSLGQGLEFLIYFQGNSAPDKSGLPSDRFSAERTGGSVSTLTIQRTQQEDSAVYLCASSYAGGMDTQYFGPGTRLTVL.

The rearrangement links TRBV11-2 to TRBJ2-7; 7 bases align to TRBD2. The CDR3 is 15 amino acids. The V segment lost 2 bases and the J segment 5 bases; nucleotides outside the gene matches: 9. CDR1 SGHAT and CDR2 FQNNGV come from the germline V gene. The CDR3 loop is CASSLWGGSWNEQYF. CDR3 DNA: TGTGCCAGCAGCTTATGGGGCGGGAGTTGGAACGAGCAGTACTTC.

The chain is built from TRBV27 and TRBJ2-2; 10 nucleotides align to TRBD1. With 8 bases clipped from V and 5 bases from J, the junction kept 8 bases outside the gene matches. The CDR3 runs 15 residues. CDR1 MNHEY and CDR2 SMNVEV come from the germline V gene (reference sequence). The CDR3 DNA is TGTGCCAGCGCTAGGACAGGGGGTATAACCGGGGAGCTGTTTTTT. Protein sequence: CASARTGGITGELFF.

This chain joins TRBV28 and TRBJ2-4; 11 positions agree with TRBD1. V dropped 4 bases and J dropped 7; count of bases not matched to a gene: 6. The CDR3 runs to 15 residues. Per the germline V gene, CDR1 is MDHEN and CDR2 is SYDVKM. Here the CDR3 reads CASSSWGQGGNIQYF. The CDR3 region has the DNA TGTGCCAGCAGTTCCTGGGGACAGGGGGGGAACATTCAGTACTTC.

The rearrangement joins TRBV5-5 to TRBJ2-1, with D possibly matching TRBD2 (5 bases). V lost 3 bases and J 3 bases, leaving 16 bases between the germline ends. CDR3 length: 16 amino acids. The V gene's germline CDR1 is SGHKS and CDR2 YYEKEE (reference sequence). The CDR3 sequence: CASSSASTSFYNEQFF. In nucleotides, the CDR3 is TGTGCCAGCAGCTCGGCTAGCACCTCTTTCTACAATGAGCAGTTCTTC.

This sequence joins TRBV3-1 (or the pseudogene TRBV3-2) and TRBJ2-7; 8 bases line up with TRBD1. The CDR3 consists of 14 residues. Germline-derived CDR1 and CDR2 are LGHDT and YNNKEL (reference sequence). V gave up 0 bases and J gave up 5 bases; unmatched junction bases: 3. Here the CDR3 DNA reads TGTGCCAGCAGCCAAGATCACAGGGGGGACGAGCAGTACTTC. Translation gives CASSQDHRGDEQYF.

V and J are TRBV2 and TRBJ1-1; 8 nucleotides align to TRBD1. Trimming took 6 bases from V and 5 from J; bases not matched to a gene: 5. This CDR3 spans 13 amino acids. Looked up from germline, CDR1 is SNHLY and CDR2 is FYNNEI. The CDR3 region has the DNA TGTGCCAGCAGCGACAGGGGCGCGACTGAAGCTTTCTTT. Translated: CASSDRGATEAFF. Combining the CDR3 with reference TRBV2 and TRBJ1-1 gives the whole variable domain EPEVTQTPSHQVTQMGQEVILRCVPISNHLYFYWYRQILGQKVEFLVSFYNNEISEKSEIFDDQFSVERPDGSNFTLKIRSTKLEDSAMYFCASSDRGATEAFFGQGTRLTVV.